These T cell receptor beta chains were read from a single sample in a study of blood T cell repertoires in COVID-19. The method was immunoSEQ multiplex PCR; TCRdb's version includes in-frame clones alone and lacks a portion of them. The sample holds about 270,000 clones, roughly 90% seen once. The sample consisted of PBMCs or T cells enriched from blood (not recorded which). The source is a woman aged 45-65 years who had recovered from COVID-19. CDR3s include the opening cysteine and the closing phenylalanine or tryptophan. A D gene is named only where the DNA matches it firmly. Clone size is not always given. Where it is, it says once, few, many or a class for expanded clones.

TRBV28,TRBD1,-,TRBJ1-6,TGTGCCAGCAGGTACCGGGACAGGGTTTATTCACCCCTCCACTTT,CASRYRDRVYSPLHF
TRBV11-1,-,once,TRBJ2-3,TGTGCCAGCAGCTTATGGGGCCGCACAGATACGCAGTATTTT,CASSLWGRTDTQYF
TRBV2,TRBD2,-,TRBJ2-1,TGTGCCAGCACGACTAGCGGGAGTATTTGGCGGGCCAATGAGCAGTTCTTC,CASTTSGSIWRANEQFF
TRBV30,-,-,TRBJ1-6,TGTGCCTGGAGTCCCCATACGGGTCCTCTTTATTCACCCCTCCACTTT,CAWSPHTGPLYSPLHF
TRBV4-2,TRBD1,-,TRBJ2-1,TGTGCCAGCAGCCAAAGAGGGACAGGTACTTCGCCCTACAATGAGCAGTTCTTC,CASSQRGTGTSPYNEQFF
TRBV28,-,-,TRBJ2-5,TGTGCCAGCAGTTTCCGGAGCCCGGAGACCCAGTACTTC,CASSFRSPETQYF
TRBV5-3,-,-,TRBJ1-1,TGTGCCAGAAGCCTCTCGGGGGGGCCTGAAGCTTTCTTT,CARSLSGGPEAFF
TRBV28,TRBD1,-,TRBJ1-5,TGTGCCAGCAGAGCCCCGGGACAGGGGACCCAGCATTTT,CASRAPGQGTQHF
TRBV19,TRBD1,-,TRBJ1-5,TGTGCCGTAAGAAGGACAGGGGATGGTCAGCCCCAGCATTTT,CAVRRTGDGQPQHF
TRBV7-9,TRBD2,-,TRBJ2-3,TGTGCCAGCAGCTTGAGGCGGGAGGGCCCAGATACGCAGTATTTT,CASSLRREGPDTQYF
TRBV4-2,-,-,TRBJ1-5,TGTGCCAGCAGCCAAGATGCGGCAGGGTATCAGCCCCAGCATTTT,CASSQDAAGYQPQHF
TRBV7-9,-,-,TRBJ2-7,TGTGCCAGCAGCCCAGGGATGAGAGGATCCTACGAGCAGTACTTC,CASSPGMRGSYEQYF
TRBV6-1,-,-,TRBJ2-3,TGTGCCAGCAGTGTTATAAGTACAGGGCCGTCCGGATTCGCAGATACGCAGTATTTT,CASSVISTGPSGFADTQYF
TRBV5-6,-,-,TRBJ2-1,TGTGCCAGCAGCCATGATCGAGGTATCAATGAGCAGTTCTTC,CASSHDRGINEQFF
TRBV7-2,-,-,TRBJ1-3,TGTGCCAGCAGCTTAGGCGGGGGGCCTGGAAACACCATATATTTT,CASSLGGGPGNTIYF
TRBV11-2,-,once,TRBJ1-1,TGTGCCAGCAGCTCTCGCCGGGAAAACACTGAAGCTTTCTTT,CASSSRRENTEAFF
TRBV9,TRBD1,-,TRBJ1-4,TGTGCCAGCAGCGTGGGGGACAGGGCAACTAATGAAAAACTGTTTTTT,CASSVGDRATNEKLFF
TRBV30,TRBD2,-,TRBJ2-1,TGTGCCCCCTCTGAACTAGCGGGAGGCCCAAGGAGCGATGAGCAGTTCTTC,CAPSELAGGPRSDEQFF
TRBV28,-,-,TRBJ1-5,TGTGCCAGCAGCCTAACAGGCCCGCAGCCCCAGCATTTT,CASSLTGPQPQHF
TRBV4-1,TRBD2,-,TRBJ2-7,TGCGCCAGCAGCCAAGGGGTGGCGGGAGCCGTCTACGAGCAGTACTTC,CASSQGVAGAVYEQYF
TRBV2,-,-,TRBJ1-4,TGTGCCAGCAGTGAACCTCCTGGAGGAAATGAAAAACTGTTTTTT,CASSEPPGGNEKLFF
TRBV6-6,TRBD1,-,TRBJ1-5,TGTGCCAGCAGCGACAGGGGGCAGAGTCAGCCCCAGCATTTT,CASSDRGQSQPQHF
TRBV12-5,-,-,TRBJ2-3,TGTGCTAGTGGGGGCGCGACAGATACGCAGTATTTT,CASGGATDTQYF
TRBV19,-,-,TRBJ1-5,TGTGCCAGTAGTCTTCATCCCGGTGGTGGCAATCAGCCCCAGCATTTT,CASSLHPGGGNQPQHF
TRBV5-4,TRBD1,-,TRBJ1-1,TGTGCCAGCAGCACGACGAGATGGACAGGTGGCACTGAAGCTTTCTTT,CASSTTRWTGGTEAFF
TRBV5-5,-,-,TRBJ1-5,TGTGCCAGCAGCTCAGCAGGGTCGGGTCAGCCCCAGCATTTT,CASSSAGSGQPQHF
TRBV10-1,TRBD2,-,TRBJ2-7,TGCGCCAGCAGCGACGGGACTAGCGCATACGAGCAGTACTTC,CASSDGTSAYEQYF
TRBV5-1,TRBD2,-,TRBJ2-1,TGCGCCAGCAGTTCAACGGGACTAGCGGGCCTGAGCTCCTACAATGAGCAGTTCTTC,CASSSTGLAGLSSYNEQFF
TRBV18,-,-,TRBJ1-1,TGTGCCAGCTCACTAGGAGTGGACACTGAAGCTTTCTTT,CASSLGVDTEAFF
TRBV18,TRBD1,-,TRBJ2-3,TGTGCCAGCTCACCACCTCAGGGGGCAAGGGATACGCAGTATTTT,CASSPPQGARDTQYF
TRBV6-1,-,-,TRBJ1-2,TGTGCCAGCAGTGCACAGGGTATGGTCTCGGCGCGAGGCTACACCTTC,CASSAQGMVSARGYTF
TRBV7-2,TRBD1,-,TRBJ2-7,TGTGCCAGCAGCACGCAACCGGGACAGGGCTCCTACGAGCAGTACTTC,CASSTQPGQGSYEQYF
TRBV2,-,-,TRBJ2-3,TGTGCCAGCAGTGAAGCGCGCTACAGCACAGATACGCAGTATTTT,CASSEARYSTDTQYF
TRBV5-1,-,-,TRBJ2-1,TGCGCCAGCAAGCGTGCTAGCGAGAGCAATGAGCAGTTCTTC,CASKRASESNEQFF
TRBV7-9,-,once,TRBJ2-3,TGTGCCAGCAGCTTAGTGGGAACAGGGACAGATACGCAGTATTTT,CASSLVGTGTDTQYF
TRBV13,-,-,TRBJ2-6,TGTGCCAGCAGCTACGGGACATTGATCTCTGGGGCCAACGTCCTGACTTTC,CASSYGTLISGANVLTF
TRBV20-1,-,-,TRBJ1-2,TGCAGTCCCCGCCGGGAGCACTTC,CSPRREHF
TRBV18,TRBD2,-,TRBJ2-3,TGTGCCAGCTCGCCGGGACTAGCGAGGGTAGATACGCAGTATTTT,CASSPGLARVDTQYF
TRBV28,TRBD1,-,TRBJ1-3,TGTGCCAGCAGTTTGGGACAGGGCTCTGGAAACACCATATATTTT,CASSLGQGSGNTIYF
TRBV10-3,-,-,TRBJ1-6,TGTGCCATCCAGACAGATAATTCACCCCTCCACTTT,CAIQTDNSPLHF